This T cell receptor (beta chain) was sequenced during a study of OX40 agonist ivuxolimab in advanced cancers. The CDR3 consists of 12 residues. Germline CDR1 reads SQVTM; CDR2 reads ANQGSEA. Trimming removed 7 bases from V and 1 base from J, with 10 bases in between. Worth noting for this clone: Its antigen is still unknown.

TCRdb keeps only in-frame clones here, not all; method: immunoSEQ multiplex PCR. This sample carries around 76,000 clones, roughly nine tenths of them seen once, and the ten largest clones take roughly 8.6%. Overall study results and limits: The mean number of expanded clones was higher in CD8+ T cells than in CD4+.

Patients were ruled out by autoimmune disease history or systemic immunosuppression. The investigators sampled blood at baseline, at cycle 4 day 1, and at cycle 7 day 1. The sequences come from CD4+ or CD8+ T cells sorted from blood, collected in a trial of the OX40 agonist ivuxolimab. This chain links TRBV29-1 with TRBJ1-1; no definite D call. The clonotype originates from an adult with an advanced solid tumor such as melanoma, head and neck, liver or kidney cancer. DNA of the CDR3: TGCAGCGGAGGGAGGCAGAACACTGAAGCTTTCTTT. This gives the protein CSGGRQNTEAFF.